Below, 25 T cell receptor beta chains from the same sample are listed, as sequenced in a study of patients and donors after allogeneic stem cell transplantation. TCRdb analysed the RT-PCR reads with MiXCR anew, one entry per CDR3 protein. Found here are about 100,000 distinct CDR3 sequences, around 38% of them singletons; the top ten hold about 27%. Input material: blood, either unsorted or a sorted T cell fraction (not recorded which). The receptors here all came from a human donor who was either an allogeneic HSCT recipient or a stem cell or donor lymphocyte infusion donor (not recorded which). It is not recorded whose cells these are; they may come from a transplant donor.

The chain links TRBV7-9 to TRBJ1-2; D is undetermined. The CDR3 runs to 14 residues. The V and J ends lost 5 bases and 3 bases respectively, with 13 bases between them. Germline V gene lookup returns CDR1 SEHNR and CDR2 FQNEAQ (reference sequence). This CDR3 reads CASSPKGADYGYTF. The CDR3 DNA follows: TGTGCCAGCAGCCCCAAGGGCGCGGACTATGGCTACACCTTC. The full variable domain, its missing parts supplied by reference TRBV7-9 and TRBJ1-2, is DTGVSQNPRHKITKRGQNVTFRCDPISEHNRLYWYRQTLGQGPEFLTYFQNEAQLEKSRLLSDRFSAERPKGSFSTLEIQRTEQGDSAMYLCASSPKGADYGYTFGSGTRLTVV.

V gene TRBV12-3 or TRBV12-4 combines with J gene TRBJ2-3; D is unresolved. The closer fit of TRBJ1-5 to the DNA end suggests the J call may be wrong. The CDR3 runs 13 residues. The CDR3 sequence is CASTFLGVDTQHF. The CDR3 coding sequence is TGTGCCAGCACATTCCTCGGGGTCGATACGCAGCATTTT.

The DNA for the CDR3 is TGCGCCAGCAGCCCCGGACAAAACTCCTACAATGAGCAGTTCTTC. Its translation is CASSPGQNSYNEQFF. The J gene is TRBJ2-1, the V gene TRBV5-1; the D gene is possibly TRBD1 (5 bases). Trimming shortened V by 4 bases and J by 0 bases, and 11 bases separated the two germline ends. Germline CDR1 SGHRS, CDR2 YFSETQ. The length of the CDR3 is 15 residues.

The V and J genes are TRBV15 and TRBJ2-1; D is possibly TRBD2 (6 bases). V lost 5 bases, J lost 0 bases, and 17 bases lay in between. CDR3 length equals 17 residues. Germline V CDR1 and CDR2: LNHNV, YYDKDF (reference sequence). CDR3 sequence: CATSHDLGGLSYNEQFF. In DNA form, the CDR3 reads TGTGCCACCAGCCACGACCTGGGGGGACTCTCCTACAATGAGCAGTTCTTC.

The chain is built from TRBV20-1 and TRBJ1-3; D might be TRBD1 (6 bases). The CDR3 runs to 16 residues. The germline CDR1 and CDR2 sequences are DFQATT and SNEGSKA (reference sequence). V lost 3 bases, J lost 0 bases, and 15 bases lay in between. DNA of the CDR3: TGCAGTGCTAGTTGGGACAAAGGCTTCTCTGGAAACACCATATATTTT. Protein sequence: CSASWDKGFSGNTIYF.

This clonotype was detected a few times. One end of the junction varies from germline; a read error may be responsible. The chain has TRBV4-3 and TRBJ1-1; D ambiguous. The CDR3 is made up of 14 amino acids. The V gene's germline CDR1 is LGHNA and CDR2 YSLEER. The CDR3: CASSQELGYTEAFF. Written as DNA, the CDR3 is TGCGCCAGCAGTCAAGAGCTCGGATACACTGAAGCTTTCTTT.

V is TRBV29-1 and J is TRBJ2-7; 9 bases line up with TRBD1. The CDR3 extends over 12 amino acids. Germline V gene lookup returns CDR1 SQVTM and CDR2 ANQGSEA. The trim removed 7 bases at V and 4 bases at J, leaving 5 bases unmatched. CDR3 nucleotide sequence: TGCAGCGCAGGACAGGGGAAGTACGAGCAGTACTTC. Translation: CSAGQGKYEQYF.

This clonotype was seen more than once but under ten times. V usage is TRBV12-3 or TRBV12-4 and J usage is TRBJ2-1; no firm D call. Trimming shortened V by 1 base and J by 5 bases, and 18 bases separated the two germline ends. The CDR3 sequence is 17 residues long. The CDR3: CASSLGVGLFVDNEQFF. CDR3 in DNA: TGTGCCAGCAGTTTAGGGGTGGGGTTGTTCGTGGACAATGAGCAGTTCTTC.

This clonotype was counted between two and nine times. Relative to the germline gene, one junction end is altered; a read error may explain this. The rearrangement links TRBV20-1 to TRBJ2-5; 10 bases agree with TRBD2. This CDR3 spans 9 amino acids. Germline V gene lookup returns CDR1 DFQATT and CDR2 SNEGSKA (reference sequence). The CDR3 is CSARRLAGF. Written as DNA, the CDR3 is TGCAGTGCTAGGAGACTAGCGGGTTTC.

The chain carries TRBV6-2 or TRBV6-3 and TRBJ2-2; 7 bases line up with TRBD2. The CDR3 covers 14 residues. Germline lookup yields CDR1 MNHEY and CDR2 SVGEGT. V gave up 5 bases and J gave up 6 bases; unmatched junction bases: 6. The CDR3 region is CASSVPLAAGELFF. The CDR3 DNA reads TGTGCCAGCAGTGTACCTCTAGCGGCCGGGGAGCTGTTTTTT.

The V gene is TRBV10-3, the J gene TRBJ2-3; tentatively, D is TRBD1 (5 bases). V lost 0 bases and J lost 8, with 12 bases in between. The length of the CDR3 is 14 residues. CDR1 and CDR2 (germline): ENHRY, SYGVKD. Here the CDR3 reads CAISESDARGTQYF. The CDR3 DNA follows: TGTGCCATCAGTGAGTCGGACGCAAGGGGTACGCAGTATTTT.

The V gene is TRBV2, the J gene TRBJ2-3; D is unresolved. CDR1 and CDR2 from the germline V gene are SNHLY and FYNNEI. CDR3 length equals 15 residues. V was cut by 1 base and J by 0 bases, with 8 bases left in between. CDR3 sequence reads: CASSEDSLSTDTQYF. CDR3 bases: TGTGCCAGCAGTGAAGACAGTCTGAGCACAGATACGCAGTATTTT.

J is TRBJ1-2 and V is TRBV7-2; maybe TRBD1 (5 bases). The CDR3 totals 15 residues. Germline loops: CDR1 SGHTA, CDR2 FQGNSA. The V end was cut by 1 base, the J end by 0 bases, with 9 bases between. Here the CDR3 DNA reads TGTGCCAGCAGCTTAGTGGGACGATCTAACTATGGCTACACCTTC. Encoded protein: CASSLVGRSNYGYTF.

The gene calls are TRBV7-2 and TRBJ1-2, with TRBD1 as a possible D gene (5 bases). CDR3 length: 14 amino acids. The germline V gene has CDR1 SGHTA and CDR2 FQGNSA. The V gene lost 0 bases and the J gene lost 8 bases, with 13 bases spanning the gap. The CDR3 protein is CASSLAGPLGGYTF. DNA of the CDR3: TGTGCCAGCAGCTTAGCGGGACCCCTCGGAGGCTACACCTTC.

This clonotype was counted between two and nine times. The chain links TRBV20-1 to TRBJ2-7; no clear D gene. V lost 6 bases and J lost 4, with 16 bases in between. The CDR3 consists of 13 residues. Germline values: CDR1 DFQATT, CDR2 SNEGSKA (reference sequence). The CDR3 here is CSAKRLSQYEQYF. The CDR3 bases are TGCAGTGCAAAGAGACTCTCGCAGTACGAGCAGTACTTC.

The rearrangement links TRBV20-1 to TRBJ2-3, with D perhaps matching TRBD1 or TRBD2 (6 bases each). CDR1 and CDR2 (germline): DFQATT, SNEGSKA (reference sequence). This CDR3 spans 13 amino acids. V was trimmed by 6 bases and J by 4 bases, leaving 14 bases between them. CDR3 in amino acids: CSATSRGADTQYF. DNA for the CDR3: TGCAGTGCAACCAGTAGGGGGGCAGATACGCAGTATTTT.

The V gene is TRBV12-3 or TRBV12-4, the J gene TRBJ2-5; TRBD2 agrees at 7 bases. The V gene end was trimmed by 2 bases and the J gene end by 5 bases; junction bases not matched to a gene: 8. CDR3 length equals 15 residues. CDR3 DNA sequence: TGTGCCAGCAGTTTAATCCTAGCGGAATACGAGACCCAGTACTTC. Translation: CASSLILAEYETQYF.

This chain connects TRBV7-3 to TRBJ2-1, with no clear D. Germline values: CDR1 SGHTA, CDR2 FQGTGA. Trimming took 5 bases from V and 2 from J, leaving 13 bases between them. The CDR3 consists of 15 residues. CDR3: CASSPTVGTYNEQFF. In DNA, the CDR3 is TGTGCCAGCAGCCCCACTGTAGGGACCTACAATGAGCAGTTCTTC.

This clonotype has just a few counts. This chain joins TRBV4-2 and TRBJ1-2; 11 nucleotides line up with TRBD1. CDR3 length: 15 amino acids. Germline CDR1 reads LGHNA; CDR2 reads YNFKEQ. The V segment lost 3 bases and the J segment 3 bases; nucleotides outside the gene matches: 3. CDR3 residues: CASSQRTGGDYGYTF. Here the CDR3 DNA reads TGTGCCAGCAGCCAGAGGACAGGGGGCGACTATGGCTACACCTTC.

This clonotype appeared a single time. J is TRBJ1-1 and V is TRBV20-1; 9 bases match TRBD1. CDR3 size: 13 residues. Germline V gives CDR1 DFQATT, CDR2 SNEGSKA (reference sequence). The V gene end was trimmed by 5 bases and the J gene end by 4 bases; junction bases not matched to a gene: 5. DNA for the CDR3: TGCAGTGCTGGCCGGGACAGGGTCACTGAAGCTTTCTTT. Translating gives CSAGRDRVTEAFF.

As to this clonotype: The CDR3 ends on some other residue instead of the conserved phenylalanine or tryptophan, so this is likely a read error. This chain uses TRBV29-1 with TRBJ2-2; 7 positions match TRBD1. The V and J ends lost 0 bases and 4 bases, in that order; junction bases with no gene match: 5. The CDR3 has 15 amino acids. Germline V CDR1 and CDR2: SQVTM, ANQGSEA. The CDR3 is CSVEDLAGGTGELFC. The CDR3 nucleotides are TGCAGCGTTGAAGATTTGGCAGGGGGCACCGGGGAGCTGTTTTGT.

V is TRBV6-2 or TRBV6-3 and J is TRBJ2-3, with 7 bases fitting TRBD2. Germline CDR1 is MNHEY and CDR2 is SVGEGT. The CDR3 has 14 residues. V was clipped by 3 bases and J by 1 base; unmatched bases: 1. For the CDR3, the DNA is TGTGCCAGCAGTTATGCGGGAGGCACAGATACGCAGTATTTT. This sequence encodes CASSYAGGTDTQYF.

The V gene is TRBV9, the J gene TRBJ1-1; perhaps TRBD1 as D (5 bases). The CDR3 spans 14 residues. Trimming took off 4 bases at V and 7 bases at J, with 17 bases between the two ends. Germline CDR1 and CDR2: SGDLS and YYNGEE. The CDR3 loop is CASSRSGGPSEAFF. CDR3 DNA: TGTGCCAGCAGCCGTTCGGGGGGACCGAGTGAAGCTTTCTTT.

Only a few counts were recorded for this clonotype. V gene TRBV4-2 combines with J gene TRBJ1-4; D remains ambiguous. V was shortened by 4 bases and J by 7 bases, with 16 bases between the two germline ends. CDR1 LGHNA and CDR2 YNFKEQ come from the germline V gene. The CDR3 is 15 amino acids. The CDR3 spells CASSPLPGPGEKLFF. Here the CDR3 DNA reads TGTGCCAGCAGCCCGCTCCCCGGTCCGGGTGAAAAACTGTTTTTT.

CDR3 loop: CASSVGEVNYGYTF. DNA for the CDR3: TGTGCCAGCAGCGTAGGAGAGGTTAACTATGGCTACACCTTC. This rearrangement joins TRBV9 to TRBJ1-2; D gene uncertain. In germline, CDR1 is SGDLS, CDR2 YYNGEE. The ends were cut back, 0 bases at V and 1 base at J, with 7 bases in the middle. The CDR3 has 14 amino acids. The full variable domain, in which reference TRBV9 and TRBJ1-2 provide the parts outside the CDR3, is DSGVTQTPKHLITATGQRVTLRCSPRSGDLSVYWYQQSLDQGLQFLIQYYNGEERAKGNILERFSAQQFPDLHSELNLSSLELGDSALYFCASSVGEVNYGYTFGSGTRLTVV.